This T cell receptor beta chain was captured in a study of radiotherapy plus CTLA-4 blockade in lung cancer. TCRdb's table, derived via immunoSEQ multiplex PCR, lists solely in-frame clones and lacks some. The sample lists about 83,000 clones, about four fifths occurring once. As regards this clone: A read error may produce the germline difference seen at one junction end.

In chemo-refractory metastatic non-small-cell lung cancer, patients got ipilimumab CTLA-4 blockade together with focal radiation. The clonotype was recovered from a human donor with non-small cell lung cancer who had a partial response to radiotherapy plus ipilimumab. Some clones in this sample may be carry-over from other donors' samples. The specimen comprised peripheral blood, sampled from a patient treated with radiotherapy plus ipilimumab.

The CDR3, as DNA: TGTGCCAGCAGGTTAGCGGGAGGGTCGTTGGAGACCCAGTACTTC. Amino acids: CASRLAGGSLETQYF. The chain has TRBV7-2 and TRBJ2-5, with 11 bases aligning to TRBD2. The germline CDR1 and CDR2 sequences are SGHTA and FQGNSA. The CDR3 consists of 15 residues. Together with reference TRBV7-2 and TRBJ2-5, the CDR3 gives the full variable domain: GAGVSQSPSNKVTEKGKDVELRCDPISGHTALYWYRQSLGQGLEFLIYFQGNSAPDKSGLPSDRFSAERTGGSVSTLTIQRTQQEDSAVYLCASRLAGGSLETQYFGPGTRLLVL.